What follows describes a single TCR beta chain. Its antigen target is currently unknown. The germline V gene yields SGHRS for CDR1 and YFSETQ for CDR2. The CDR3 spans 15 residues, from the cysteine through the phenylalanine. No DNA was logged. TCRdb records Illumina HiSeq 2000 as the sequencer. TCR beta cDNA libraries were made by 5'RACE template switching that added a universal primer site and unique molecular identifiers. cDNA synthesis was primed from the TCR beta constant segment, followed by two successive PCR amplification steps. The study's own analysis went as follows. MIGEC was used to demultiplex reads and group reads by UMI, and MiTCR was used to assemble and quantify clonotypes. To exclude erroneous sequences, only TCR cDNA sequences supported by at least two reads were retained. Downstream repertoire analysis used the tcR package, and clonotypes were matched across fractions by CDR3 nucleotide sequence plus V segment. Antigen specificity was annotated against VDJdb with VDJmatch, allowing one amino acid substitution in CDR3. The reads underwent TCRdb reprocessing, giving one record for each CDR3 protein sequence and no DNA. The V and J calls were determined by TCRdb, not by the authors. The sample's table lists a count of roughly 390,000 distinct CDR3 sequences. The ten largest make up about 10% of the sample.

HCMV-specific IgG was detected in serum with a commercial ELISA kit to determine HCMV serostatus. Peripheral blood mononuclear cells were isolated from blood by Ficoll density gradient centrifugation. This sample is drawn from a study of T cells expressing NK-cell markers (dated by TCRdb to the early 2020s). About the investigation overall: In sorted CD3+CD56+NKG2C+, CD3+CD56+NKG2C- and CD3+CD56-NKG2C+ T-cell subsets from several donors, TCR beta-chain repertoires were profiled. Among the eight sequenced donors, only one was HCMV-seronegative, while the other seven were HCMV-seropositive. The study sequenced eight donors, all healthy volunteers chosen at random: three men and five women. Libraries were sequenced as 2 x 150 bp reads on Illumina HiSeq 2000/2500, MiSeq or NextSeq.

General conclusions and limits of the study: Those dominant clonotypes were again the most abundant among CD3+CD56-NKG2C+ cells in four donors, at roughly 25-60.1%. It remained unclear whether the expanded NKG2C-expressing T cell clones were specific for HCMV antigens. In a handful of donors, the dominant CD3+CD56+NKG2C+ clonotypes were among the top 10 CD8+ clonotypes and accounted for roughly 1.0-8% of CD8+ T cells.

The TCR comes from a woman aged 45-65 years in good health. Donor details come from another sample of the same person, matched by shared clones. The V gene is TRBV5-1 and the J gene is TRBJ2-5; the D call of TRBD1 rests on TCRdb alone, since no DNA is present to check it. The sample comprised blood T cells: a sorted CD56 or NKG2C T cell subset, CD4+ or CD8+ T cells, or bulk PBMC T cells (not recorded which). The CDR3 protein: CASSRRDMTEETQYF. Beyond the CDR3, the reference TRBV5-1 and TRBJ2-5 genes provide the residues; the full variable domain reads: KAGVTQTPRYLIKTRGQQVTLSCSPISGHRSVSWYQQTPGQGLQFLFEYFSETQRNKGNFPGRFSGRQFSNSRSEMNVSTLELGDSALYLCASSRRDMTEETQYFGPGTRLLVL.